This T cell receptor beta chain emerged from a study of PD-1 blockade in mismatch repair-deficient tumors. As for the study in general: Enrolled about 2013-2016, patients had progressing, pretreated mismatch repair-deficient cancers of 12 types.

The germline V gene encodes CDR1 SGHAT and CDR2 FQNNGV. This CDR3 is built from 15 residues. V lost 0 bases and J 5 bases, leaving 12 bases between the germline ends. PCR or immunohistochemistry showed mismatch repair deficiency in every enrolled patient. The TCR-sequenced patients were a few responders to pembrolizumab. Clones were read by immunoSEQ multiplex PCR, and TCRdb kept only the in-frame ones, dropping some. This sample has about 120,000 clones, with almost 90% found just once. Here the sequenced sample was peripheral blood, taken approximately 71 weeks after starting pembrolizumab. The clonotype comes from an adult with mismatch repair-deficient cancer. The chain recombines TRBV11-2 with TRBJ2-3; D is unresolved. The CDR3 DNA sequence: TGTGCCAGCAGCTTAGATGGTTCCAAAGGAGATACGCAGTATTTT. It yields the protein CASSLDGSKGDTQYF. Full variable domain (outside the CDR3, taken from reference TRBV11-2 and TRBJ2-3): EAGVAQSPRYKIIEKRQSVAFWCNPISGHATLYWYQQILGQGPKLLIQFQNNGVVDDSQLPKDRFSAERLKGVDSTLKIQPAKLEDSAVYLCASSLDGSKGDTQYFGPGTRLTVL.